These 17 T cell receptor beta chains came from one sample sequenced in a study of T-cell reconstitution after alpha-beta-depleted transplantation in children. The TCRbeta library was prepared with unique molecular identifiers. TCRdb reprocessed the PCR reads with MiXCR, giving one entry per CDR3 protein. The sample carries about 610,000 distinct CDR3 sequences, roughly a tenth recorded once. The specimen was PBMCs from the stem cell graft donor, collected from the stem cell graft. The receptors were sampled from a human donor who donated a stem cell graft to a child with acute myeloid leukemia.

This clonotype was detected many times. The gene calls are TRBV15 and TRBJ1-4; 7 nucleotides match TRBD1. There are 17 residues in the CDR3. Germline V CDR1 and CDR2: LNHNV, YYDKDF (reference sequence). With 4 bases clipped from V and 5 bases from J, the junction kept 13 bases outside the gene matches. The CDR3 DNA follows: TGTGCCACCAGCATCATGAATACTCCGGGACAGAATGAAAAACTGTTTTTT. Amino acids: CATSIMNTPGQNEKLFF. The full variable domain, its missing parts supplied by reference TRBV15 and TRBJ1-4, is DAMVIQNPRYQVTQFGKPVTLSCSQTLNHNVMYWYQQKSSQAPKLLFHYYDKDFNNEADTPDNFQSRRPNTSFCFLDIRSPGLGDTAMYLCATSIMNTPGQNEKLFFGSGTQLSVL.

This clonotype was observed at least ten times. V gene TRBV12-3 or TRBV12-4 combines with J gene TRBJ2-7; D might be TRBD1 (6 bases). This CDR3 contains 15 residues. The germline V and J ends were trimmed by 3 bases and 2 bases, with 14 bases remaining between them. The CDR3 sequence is CASSFQGRAPYEQYF. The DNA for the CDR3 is TGTGCCAGCAGTTTTCAGGGGCGCGCACCCTACGAGCAGTACTTC.

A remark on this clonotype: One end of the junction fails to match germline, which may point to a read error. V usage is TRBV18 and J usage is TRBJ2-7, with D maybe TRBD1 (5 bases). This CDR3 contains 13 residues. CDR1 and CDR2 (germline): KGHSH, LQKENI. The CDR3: CVSSSDTANEQYF. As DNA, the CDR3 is TGTGTCAGCTCATCGGACACGGCTAACGAGCAGTACTTC. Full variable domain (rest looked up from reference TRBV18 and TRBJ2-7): NAGVMQNPRHLVRRRGQEARLRCSPMKGHSHVYWYRQLPEEGLKFMVYLQKENIIDESGMPKERFSAEFPKEGPSILRIQQVVRGDSAAYFCVSSSDTANEQYFGPGTRLTVT.

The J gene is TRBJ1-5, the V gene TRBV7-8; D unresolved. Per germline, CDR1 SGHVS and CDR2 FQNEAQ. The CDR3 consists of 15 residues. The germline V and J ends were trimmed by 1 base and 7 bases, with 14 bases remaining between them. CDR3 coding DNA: TGTGCCAGCAGCTTAGTTGCGAGGGATGGCCAGCCCCAGCATTTT. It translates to CASSLVARDGQPQHF.

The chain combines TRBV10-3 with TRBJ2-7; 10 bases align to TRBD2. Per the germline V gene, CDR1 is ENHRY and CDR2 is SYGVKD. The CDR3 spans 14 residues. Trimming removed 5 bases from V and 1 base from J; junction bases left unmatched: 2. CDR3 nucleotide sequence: TGTGCCATCAGTTTTAGCGGGAGGTCCTACGAGCAGTACTTC. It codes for CAISFSGRSYEQYF.

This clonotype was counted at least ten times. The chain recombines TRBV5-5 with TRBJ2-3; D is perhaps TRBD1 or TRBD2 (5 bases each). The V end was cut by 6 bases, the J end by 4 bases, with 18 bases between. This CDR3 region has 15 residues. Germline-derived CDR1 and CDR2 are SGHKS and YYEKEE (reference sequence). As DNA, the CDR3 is TGTGCCAGCACCCTAGACGGGGTAGGGGCAGATACGCAGTATTTT. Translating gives CASTLDGVGADTQYF.

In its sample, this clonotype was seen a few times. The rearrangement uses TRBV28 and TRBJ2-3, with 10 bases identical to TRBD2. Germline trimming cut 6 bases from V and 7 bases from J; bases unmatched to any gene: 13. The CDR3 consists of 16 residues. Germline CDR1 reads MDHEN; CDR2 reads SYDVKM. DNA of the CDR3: TGTGCCAGCAGATCCGGACTAGCGGCAAACCTAAATACGCAGTATTTT. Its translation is CASRSGLAANLNTQYF.

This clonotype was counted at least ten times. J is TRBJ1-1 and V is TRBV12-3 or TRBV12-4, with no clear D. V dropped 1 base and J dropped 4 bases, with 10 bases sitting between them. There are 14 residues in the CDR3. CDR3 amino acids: CASSLGGSSTEAFF. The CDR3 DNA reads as TGTGCCAGCAGTTTAGGGGGTAGTAGCACTGAAGCTTTCTTT.

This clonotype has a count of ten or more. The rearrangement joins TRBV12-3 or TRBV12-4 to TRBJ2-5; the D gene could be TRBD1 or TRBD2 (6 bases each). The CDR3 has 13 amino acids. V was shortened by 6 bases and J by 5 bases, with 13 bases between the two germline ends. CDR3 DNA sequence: TGTGCCAGCAGCCCCACAGGGAGGGAGACCCAGTACTTC. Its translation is CASSPTGRETQYF.

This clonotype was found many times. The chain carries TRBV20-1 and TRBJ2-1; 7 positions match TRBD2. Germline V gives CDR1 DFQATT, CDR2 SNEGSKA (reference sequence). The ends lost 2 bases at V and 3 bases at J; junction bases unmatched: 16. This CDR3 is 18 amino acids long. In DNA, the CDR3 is TGCAGTGCTAGACCGGGAGGAGACCGGGCTGCGAACTACAATGAGCAGTTCTTC. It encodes CSARPGGDRAANYNEQFF.

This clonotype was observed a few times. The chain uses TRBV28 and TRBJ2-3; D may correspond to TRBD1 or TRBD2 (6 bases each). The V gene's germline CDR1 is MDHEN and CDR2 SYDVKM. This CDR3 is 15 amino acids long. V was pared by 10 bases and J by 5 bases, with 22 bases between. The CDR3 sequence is CATDPPGALGDTQYF. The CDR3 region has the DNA TGTGCCACCGACCCACCGGGGGCGCTTGGAGATACGCAGTATTTT.

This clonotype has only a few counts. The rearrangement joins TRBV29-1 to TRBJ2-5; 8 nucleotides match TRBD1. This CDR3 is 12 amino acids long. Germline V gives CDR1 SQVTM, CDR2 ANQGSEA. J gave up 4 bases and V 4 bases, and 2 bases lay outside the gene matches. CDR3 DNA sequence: TGCAGCGTTGGCCAGGGGGCAGAGACCCAGTACTTC. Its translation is CSVGQGAETQYF.

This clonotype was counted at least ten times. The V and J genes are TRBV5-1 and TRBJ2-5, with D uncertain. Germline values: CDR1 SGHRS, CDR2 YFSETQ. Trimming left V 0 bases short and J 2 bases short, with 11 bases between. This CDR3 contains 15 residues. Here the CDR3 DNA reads TGCGCCAGCAGCTTGGATGTCTCTGAACAAGAGACCCAGTACTTC. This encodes CASSLDVSEQETQYF.

The CDR3 DNA reads TGCAGTGCTCCCAAGACGCATAGCCAAGAGACCCAGTACTTC. It is translated as CSAPKTHSQETQYF. This chain connects TRBV20-1 to TRBJ2-5, with D hard to call. V shed 5 bases and J shed 1 base, with 14 bases lying between them. This CDR3 has 14 residues. CDR1 and CDR2 (germline): DFQATT, SNEGSKA (reference sequence).

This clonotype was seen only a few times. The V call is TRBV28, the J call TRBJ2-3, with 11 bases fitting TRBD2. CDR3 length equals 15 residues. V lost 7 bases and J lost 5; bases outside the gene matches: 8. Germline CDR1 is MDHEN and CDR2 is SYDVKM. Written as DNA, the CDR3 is TGTGCCAGCACCACACTAGCGGGAGTTGGAGATACGCAGTATTTT. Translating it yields CASTTLAGVGDTQYF.

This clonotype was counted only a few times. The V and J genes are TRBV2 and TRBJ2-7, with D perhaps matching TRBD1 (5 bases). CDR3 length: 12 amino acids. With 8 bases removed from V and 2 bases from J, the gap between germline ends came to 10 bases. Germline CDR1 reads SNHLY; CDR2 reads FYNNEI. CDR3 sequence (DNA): TGTGCCAGCGGACGGACAACCTACGAGCAGTACTTC. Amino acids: CASGRTTYEQYF.

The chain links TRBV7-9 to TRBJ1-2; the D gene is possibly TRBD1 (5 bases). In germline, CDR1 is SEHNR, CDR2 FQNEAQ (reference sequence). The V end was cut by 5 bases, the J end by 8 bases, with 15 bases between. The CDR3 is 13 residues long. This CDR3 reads CASSAPQGHGYTF. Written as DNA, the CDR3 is TGTGCCAGCAGCGCGCCTCAGGGTCACGGCTACACCTTC.